This T cell receptor beta chain emerged from a study of shared clonotypes between healthy human individuals. Overall study results and limits: Against clonotypes common to all four donors, non-shared ones had lower generation probabilities. Several donors showed sharing of around 5.3% of naive CD4 clonotypes.

The genomic DNA of each subset was split evenly across several immunoSEQ plates. Assay: immunoSEQ multiplex PCR; the TCRdb copy retains only in-frame clones and omits some. The sample carries about 530,000 clones, almost 97% recorded once. Adults of Caucasian background living in Nashville, Tennessee made up all donors. Concerning this clone: Its cognate antigen is unknown.

CDR3 length: 11 residues. V was pared by 6 bases and J by 7 bases, with 2 bases of the junction left unmatched. Germline V gene lookup returns CDR1 SQVTM and CDR2 ANQGSEA. The chain has TRBV29-1 and TRBJ2-3; 9 bases agree with TRBD2. Material for sequencing was naive CD4+ T cells sorted from blood. Subset reported: CD45RA+ positively selected. The receptor's source is a woman between 25 and 40 years old in good health. For the CDR3, the DNA is TGCAGCGTGGGGACTAGCAATACGCAGTATTTT. This encodes CSVGTSNTQYF.